Listed below are T cell receptor beta chains from one sample, sequenced in a study of blood T cell repertoires in COVID-19. Only in-frame clones appear in the TCRdb table, and some are missing; sequencing was by immunoSEQ multiplex PCR. The table includes around 230,000 clones, roughly 87% detected once. The sequencing input was peripheral blood. The origin of the receptors is a man between 60 and 70 years old who had recovered from COVID-19. The CDR3 runs from the conserved cysteine through the conserved F or W. A D gene is named only where the DNA matches it firmly. Expanded clones get a size class; other rows say once, few or many, or leave the size out.

v_gene: TRBV5-5
d_gene: .
j_gene: TRBJ2-5
abundance: .
CDR3nt: TGTGCCAGCAGCCTCCCCAGGGACGGGGGTGAGACCCAGTACTTC
CDR3aa: CASSLPRDGGETQYF

v_gene: TRBV12-5
d_gene: TRBD2
j_gene: TRBJ2-2
abundance: .
CDR3nt: TGTGCTAGTGGTTTGAGACTAGCGGGGAGCACCGGGGAGCTGTTTTTT
CDR3aa: CASGLRLAGSTGELFF

v_gene: TRBV5-6
d_gene: .
j_gene: TRBJ2-6
abundance: .
CDR3nt: TGTGCCAGCAGCTCTTCGGCTGGGGCCAACGTCCTGACTTTC
CDR3aa: CASSSSAGANVLTF

v_gene: TRBV11-2
d_gene: .
j_gene: TRBJ2-7
abundance: many
CDR3nt: TGTGCCAGCAGCTTCAACTACGAGCAGTACTTC
CDR3aa: CASSFNYEQYF

v_gene: TRBV12-3/TRBV12-4
d_gene: .
j_gene: TRBJ1-1
abundance: .
CDR3nt: TGTGCCAGCAGATCCAGGGAGGGCACTGAAGCTTTCTTT
CDR3aa: CASRSREGTEAFF

v_gene: TRBV6-2/TRBV6-3
d_gene: .
j_gene: TRBJ1-2
abundance: .
CDR3nt: TGTGCCAGCAGCCCTTCGGCTTGGACTTTCGCAGATCGCTACACCTTC
CDR3aa: CASSPSAWTFADRYTF

v_gene: TRBV3-1/TRBV3-2
d_gene: TRBD1
j_gene: TRBJ1-5
abundance: few
CDR3nt: TGTGCCAGCAGCCCTCGACAGGGGGATCAGCCCCAGCATTTT
CDR3aa: CASSPRQGDQPQHF

v_gene: TRBV6-1
d_gene: .
j_gene: TRBJ1-2
abundance: .
CDR3nt: TGTGCCAGCAGACAACAGGAGAACTATGGCTACACCTTC
CDR3aa: CASRQQENYGYTF

v_gene: TRBV18
d_gene: TRBD1
j_gene: TRBJ1-1
abundance: few
CDR3nt: TGTGCCAGCTCAGGGACAGGGGATTTTAGGGACACTGAAGCTTTCTTT
CDR3aa: CASSGTGDFRDTEAFF

v_gene: TRBV6-5
d_gene: .
j_gene: TRBJ2-2
abundance: .
CDR3nt: TGTGCCAGCACCGGGACTTCCCCCCCCGGGGAGCTGTTTTTT
CDR3aa: CASTGTSPPGELFF

v_gene: TRBV5-8
d_gene: TRBD1
j_gene: TRBJ1-2
abundance: .
CDR3nt: TGTGCCAGCAGCTTCGGGGGACAGGTCCGCAACTATGGCTACACCTTC
CDR3aa: CASSFGGQVRNYGYTF

v_gene: TRBV7-6
d_gene: .
j_gene: TRBJ2-1
abundance: .
CDR3nt: TGTGCCAGCAGCTTTGACGGACTTCATGAGCAGTTCTTC
CDR3aa: CASSFDGLHEQFF

v_gene: TRBV6-5
d_gene: TRBD1
j_gene: TRBJ1-2
abundance: .
CDR3nt: TGTGCCAGCAGTTACCTCCAGACAGGGTTCTATGGCTACACCTTC
CDR3aa: CASSYLQTGFYGYTF

v_gene: TRBV6-5
d_gene: .
j_gene: TRBJ1-4
abundance: .
CDR3nt: TGTGCCAGCAGTTCCTCACCCGGAAGGGGCTCGGGAAAACTGTTTTTT
CDR3aa: CASSSSPGRGSGKLFF

v_gene: TRBV10-2
d_gene: .
j_gene: TRBJ2-2
abundance: few
CDR3nt: TGCGCCAGCAGTGAACAGGGCGGCACCGGGGAGCTGTTTTTT
CDR3aa: CASSEQGGTGELFF

v_gene: TRBV28
d_gene: .
j_gene: TRBJ1-1
abundance: once
CDR3nt: TGTGCCAGCAGCAGAACAGGGCTAGTGAACACTGAAGCTTTCTTT
CDR3aa: CASSRTGLVNTEAFF

v_gene: TRBV9
d_gene: .
j_gene: TRBJ1-6
abundance: .
CDR3nt: TGTGCCAGCAACCGATTGACAGGAATTGGACCCCTCCACTTT
CDR3aa: CASNRLTGIGPLHF

v_gene: TRBV4-1
d_gene: .
j_gene: TRBJ2-3
abundance: .
CDR3nt: TGCGCCAGCAGCCAAGAGGAGACTAGAGGCACAGATACGCAGTATTTT
CDR3aa: CASSQEETRGTDTQYF

v_gene: TRBV11-3
d_gene: .
j_gene: TRBJ2-5
abundance: .
CDR3nt: TGTGCCAGCAGCCCATCGGCCGCCCTCAGGGGTAATGAGACCCAGTACTTC
CDR3aa: CASSPSAALRGNETQYF

v_gene: TRBV7-8
d_gene: TRBD1
j_gene: TRBJ2-3
abundance: .
CDR3nt: TGTGCCAGCAGCCAACAGGGGGCTCGGGGCACAGATACGCAGTATTTT
CDR3aa: CASSQQGARGTDTQYF

v_gene: TRBV9
d_gene: .
j_gene: TRBJ1-6
abundance: .
CDR3nt: TGTGCCAGCAGCCCAGACGGCAGGGCCGACTCACCCCTCCACTTT
CDR3aa: CASSPDGRADSPLHF

v_gene: TRBV10-3
d_gene: .
j_gene: TRBJ1-2
abundance: .
CDR3nt: TGTGCCATCAGTGCTGGGGTTTCGGGGTTCTATGGCTACACCTTC
CDR3aa: CAISAGVSGFYGYTF

v_gene: TRBV5-1
d_gene: TRBD1
j_gene: TRBJ1-4
abundance: .
CDR3nt: TGCGCCAGCAGCTTAGGGGGCGCGCATGAAAAACTGTTTTTT
CDR3aa: CASSLGGAHEKLFF

v_gene: TRBV11-2
d_gene: .
j_gene: TRBJ2-7
abundance: .
CDR3nt: TGTGCCAGCAGCTTCAACAGGGTCTACGAGCAGTACTTC
CDR3aa: CASSFNRVYEQYF

v_gene: TRBV11-2
d_gene: .
j_gene: TRBJ1-5
abundance: few
CDR3nt: TGTGCCAGCAGCTTGACTTTCAATCAGCCCCAGCATTTT
CDR3aa: CASSLTFNQPQHF

v_gene: TRBV2
d_gene: .
j_gene: TRBJ2-5
abundance: .
CDR3nt: TGTGCCAGCAGTGCACTCCAAGAGACCCAGTACTTC
CDR3aa: CASSALQETQYF

v_gene: TRBV14
d_gene: TRBD2
j_gene: TRBJ2-7
abundance: few
CDR3nt: TGTGCCAGCAGCCAGGGAGCGGGGGGAGCCTACGAGCAGTACTTC
CDR3aa: CASSQGAGGAYEQYF

v_gene: TRBV27
d_gene: .
j_gene: TRBJ1-2
abundance: few
CDR3nt: TGTGCCAGCAGTTTATCGACAGGTTCCTTGGGCTACTATGGCTACACCTTC
CDR3aa: CASSLSTGSLGYYGYTF

v_gene: TRBV9
d_gene: TRBD1
j_gene: TRBJ1-2
abundance: .
CDR3nt: TGTGCCAGCAGCGCAGGGGGAAATCCCAACTATGGCTACACCTTC
CDR3aa: CASSAGGNPNYGYTF

v_gene: TRBV5-5
d_gene: .
j_gene: TRBJ2-2
abundance: .
CDR3nt: TGTGCCACCAGAGGAGCTCTGAACACCGGGGAGCTGTTTTTT
CDR3aa: CATRGALNTGELFF

v_gene: TRBV2
d_gene: .
j_gene: TRBJ2-5
abundance: .
CDR3nt: TGTGCCAGCACTCAGATCTACCAAGAGACCCAGTACTTC
CDR3aa: CASTQIYQETQYF

v_gene: TRBV15
d_gene: TRBD1
j_gene: TRBJ1-1
abundance: .
CDR3nt: TGTGCCACCAGCAGGGGGGACAGCGTGAACACTGAAGCTTTCTTT
CDR3aa: CATSRGDSVNTEAFF

v_gene: TRBV9
d_gene: .
j_gene: TRBJ2-2
abundance: .
CDR3nt: TGTGCCAGCAGTTCCACAGTCGCCGGGGAGCTGTTTTTT
CDR3aa: CASSSTVAGELFF

v_gene: TRBV6-5
d_gene: TRBD1
j_gene: TRBJ1-3
abundance: .
CDR3nt: TGTGCCAGCACTCGGGACAGGGTGGGAAACACCATATATTTT
CDR3aa: CASTRDRVGNTIYF

v_gene: TRBV12-5
d_gene: .
j_gene: TRBJ1-2
abundance: .
CDR3nt: TGTGCTAGTGGTTTGGCTGCCCTGGGGCAACTCTATGGCTACACCTTC
CDR3aa: CASGLAALGQLYGYTF

v_gene: TRBV7-2
d_gene: .
j_gene: TRBJ1-6
abundance: .
CDR3nt: TGTGCCAGCAGCCCCCAGGCCTCACCCCTCCACTTT
CDR3aa: CASSPQASPLHF

v_gene: TRBV2
d_gene: TRBD1
j_gene: TRBJ2-3
abundance: .
CDR3nt: TGTGCCAGCAGTGACTCCGGACAGGGGCTCGCGTATAGCACAGATACGCAGTATTTT
CDR3aa: CASSDSGQGLAYSTDTQYF

v_gene: TRBV6-5
d_gene: TRBD1
j_gene: TRBJ1-1
abundance: .
CDR3nt: TGTGCCAGCAGGAGACAGGGACGGAACACTGAAGCTTTCTTT
CDR3aa: CASRRQGRNTEAFF

v_gene: TRBV3-1/TRBV3-2
d_gene: TRBD1
j_gene: TRBJ1-2
abundance: .
CDR3nt: TGTGCCAGCAGACAGACAGGGATTTTCTATGGCTACACCTTC
CDR3aa: CASRQTGIFYGYTF

v_gene: TRBV6-6
d_gene: .
j_gene: TRBJ1-5
abundance: .
CDR3nt: TGTGCCAGCAGTTACGCGGAGGGAAGGAGAGATCAGCCCCAGCATTTT
CDR3aa: CASSYAEGRRDQPQHF

v_gene: TRBV30
d_gene: .
j_gene: TRBJ1-5
abundance: once
CDR3nt: TGTGCCTGGAGTACCCGGACAGCCTTGCCGCAGCCCCAGCATTTT
CDR3aa: CAWSTRTALPQPQHF

v_gene: TRBV14
d_gene: .
j_gene: TRBJ2-7
abundance: .
CDR3nt: TGTGCCAGCAGTCGTAGCTCCTACGAGCAGTACTTC
CDR3aa: CASSRSSYEQYF

v_gene: TRBV27
d_gene: .
j_gene: TRBJ1-3
abundance: .
CDR3nt: TGTGCCAGCAGCCCAAGGGAGGGGCGTACCTCTGGAAACACCATATATTTT
CDR3aa: CASSPREGRTSGNTIYF

v_gene: TRBV9
d_gene: .
j_gene: TRBJ2-1
abundance: .
CDR3nt: TGTGCCAGCAGCCCTGGACAAGCGTTGGGTGAGCAGTTCTTC
CDR3aa: CASSPGQALGEQFF

v_gene: TRBV6-5
d_gene: TRBD1
j_gene: TRBJ2-2
abundance: .
CDR3nt: TGTGCCAGCAGCCGACAGGGGGCAGGGACCGGGGAGCTGTTTTTT
CDR3aa: CASSRQGAGTGELFF

v_gene: TRBV3-1/TRBV3-2
d_gene: .
j_gene: TRBJ2-3
abundance: .
CDR3nt: TGTGCCAGCAGCACTGGCGGGACAGATACGCAGTATTTT
CDR3aa: CASSTGGTDTQYF

v_gene: TRBV4-2
d_gene: TRBD1
j_gene: TRBJ1-6
abundance: .
CDR3nt: TGTGCCAGCAGCCAAGCGACAGGGGATTCGACACCCCTCCACTTT
CDR3aa: CASSQATGDSTPLHF

v_gene: TRBV13
d_gene: TRBD2
j_gene: TRBJ2-1
abundance: .
CDR3nt: TGTGCCAGCAGCTTAGTGCTAGCGGGTGGTCAGAATGAGCAGTTCTTC
CDR3aa: CASSLVLAGGQNEQFF

v_gene: TRBV28
d_gene: TRBD1
j_gene: TRBJ1-1
abundance: .
CDR3nt: TGTGCCAGCACCAAAAGACAGGGGGCGTACACTGAAGCTTTCTTT
CDR3aa: CASTKRQGAYTEAFF

v_gene: TRBV5-1
d_gene: TRBD2
j_gene: TRBJ2-3
abundance: .
CDR3nt: TGCGCCAGCAGCTTCGGGGGGGCCAGGGATACGCAGTATTTT
CDR3aa: CASSFGGARDTQYF

v_gene: TRBV5-5
d_gene: .
j_gene: TRBJ2-3
abundance: .
CDR3nt: TGTGCCAGCAGCTTGGGAGGTTTCCTCAGCACAGATACGCAGTATTTT
CDR3aa: CASSLGGFLSTDTQYF

v_gene: TRBV9
d_gene: TRBD1
j_gene: TRBJ2-3
abundance: .
CDR3nt: TGTGCCAGCAGCGTAGTGGGACAGGCCCGCACAGATACGCAGTATTTT
CDR3aa: CASSVVGQARTDTQYF

v_gene: TRBV7-9
d_gene: .
j_gene: TRBJ2-3
abundance: once
CDR3nt: TGTGCCAGCAGCTTATATTCGCGACACACAGATACGCAGTATTTT
CDR3aa: CASSLYSRHTDTQYF

v_gene: TRBV29-1
d_gene: TRBD2
j_gene: TRBJ2-3
abundance: .
CDR3nt: TGCAGCGTTGAAGGGTTAGCGGGGGTTGATACGCAGTATTTT
CDR3aa: CSVEGLAGVDTQYF